This T cell receptor beta chain came from a study of technical replicates of blood from a handful of donors. CDR1 SEHNR and CDR2 FQNEAQ come from the germline V gene (reference sequence). V dropped 7 bases and J dropped 2; count of bases not matched to a gene: 10. The CDR3 is made up of 15 amino acids. Only in-frame clones appear in the TCRdb table, and some are missing; sequencing was by immunoSEQ multiplex PCR. Seen here are about 97,000 clones, about 94% observed once, and the top ten hold 0.25% to 0.35%. This sequence was found in a human donor in good health. This chain connects TRBV7-9 to TRBJ2-7, with 8 positions matching TRBD2. The sequenced sample was T cells isolated from PBMCs. CDR3 protein: CASTPVAGPTYEQYF. The CDR3 coding sequence is TGTGCCAGCACCCCCGTAGCGGGACCAACCTACGAGCAGTACTTC. Drawing the rest from reference TRBV7-9 and TRBJ2-7, the complete variable domain is DTGVSQNPRHKITKRGQNVTFRCDPISEHNRLYWYRQTLGQGPEFLTYFQNEAQLEKSRLLSDRFSAERPKGSFSTLEIQRTEQGDSAMYLCASTPVAGPTYEQYFGPGTRLTVT.